This paragraph covers one T cell receptor (beta chain) sequence. The data originate from a study of T cell clones after liver transplantation. CDR3 length equals 16 residues. In germline, CDR1 is KGHSH, CDR2 LQKENI. Trimming pared 2 bases from V and 4 bases from J, leaving 17 bases between. Measured with immunoSEQ multiplex PCR; TCRdb has only the in-frame clones, and not every one. The data show roughly 80,000 clones, with 80% to 85% seen just once and approximately 0.43% held by the top ten. The receptor was derived from a human patient who received a liver transplant. These T cells may partly come from the graft donor. The gene calls are TRBV18 and TRBJ1-1; D is undetermined. This sample comprised CD4+ T cells from blood, obtained 45 to 47 months after liver transplant. The CDR3: CASSPLNRDWGTEAFF. The DNA of the CDR3 is TGTGCCAGCTCACCATTGAATCGTGACTGGGGCACTGAAGCTTTCTTT.